This T cell receptor beta chain comes out of a study of T cells after yellow fever vaccination. Study details: Fractions with few cells were prepared using SMART-Seq v4 Ultra Low Input.

This CDR3 spans 12 amino acids. From germline, CDR1 is MNHNS and CDR2 SASEGT. V lost 8 bases to trimming and J lost 4 bases, with 8 bases between them. It was through 5'RACE template switching that TCR cDNA was made, with a universal primer site and UMIs added. TCRdb re-derived calls from the 5' RACE reads in MiXCR, one entry per CDR3 protein. The sample shows approximately 340,000 distinct CDR3 sequences, approximately 9% of them seen only once. In this sample, this clonotype turned up many times. The TCR was taken from a man younger than 35 who received the YFV17D yellow fever vaccine. J is TRBJ1-4 and V is TRBV6-1; D ambiguous. The specimen was PBMCs, collected on the day of the first yellow fever vaccination. The CDR3 spells CASARYNEKLFF. Here the CDR3 DNA reads TGTGCCAGCGCCCGATATAATGAAAAACTGTTTTTT.